The clone carrying this T cell receptor beta chain was recorded only once. The data belong to a study of blood T cell repertoires in COVID-19. The wider study: Samples of COVID-19 (acute and convalescent) were obtained from the United States, Italy and Spain. Nucleic acid was either cDNA or gDNA, and it came from T cells, B-cell-depleted T cells, or PBMCs.

Authors' processing steps: Reference gene primer amplification in the assay estimated nucleated cell counts. The protocol was immunoSEQ multiplex PCR, while the TCRdb copy is restricted to in-frame clones and leaves out a portion. Clonal size and the V and J genes are those of that table, whereas D and trimming came from the DNA. The sample has about 200,000 clones, around nine tenths seen once. Followed longitudinally, the Seattle patients had been enrolled during active infection. Per germline, CDR1 SGHDT and CDR2 YYEEEE. This CDR3 contains 15 residues. V was pared by 1 base and J by 7 bases, with 17 bases between.

Sequencing was carried out using peripheral blood. The rearrangement uses TRBV5-6 and TRBJ2-5, with D perhaps TRBD1 (7 bases). The sequence derives from a man aged 50-60 years with COVID-19, enrolled during active disease. In DNA, the CDR3 is TGTGCCAGCAGCTTGATAGCGGAGGGGGCACCGACCCAGTACTTC. Translation: CASSLIAEGAPTQYF.